Listed here are 9 T cell receptor beta chains from one sample, sequenced in a study of shared clonotypes between healthy human individuals. Measured with immunoSEQ multiplex PCR; TCRdb has only the in-frame clones, and not every one. The sample yields about 680,000 clones, 92% seen once. Selected positively for CCR7 and CD45RO-negative, naive CD8 cells excluded terminally differentiated effector memory CD45RA+ cells. Sequences were obtained from naive CD8+ T cells sorted from blood. These receptors all stem from a young man in good health.

Regarding this clone: A much larger clone sits a single nucleotide away, making a read error possible. The chain has TRBV7-9 and TRBJ2-7; TRBD1 aligns across 8 bases. Germline V gene lookup returns CDR1 SEHNR and CDR2 FQNEAQ (reference sequence). Trimming cost V 5 bases and J 3 bases; bases outside gene matches: 3. The CDR3 length is 13 residues. For the CDR3, the DNA is TGTGCCAGCAGCCCGGGACAGGTCTACGAGCAGTACTTC. Protein: CASSPGQVYEQYF.

This clone turned up a few times. Different DNA sequences within this sample yield the same CDR3. The chain uses TRBV13 and TRBJ1-1; 10 positions agree with TRBD1. The CDR3 runs 15 residues. Germline values: CDR1 PRHDT, CDR2 FYEKMQ (reference sequence). With V trimmed by 5 bases and J by 2 bases, 5 bases remained unmatched. This CDR3 reads CASSTRDRGNTEAFF. CDR3 coding DNA: TGTGCCAGCAGCACACGGGACAGGGGAAACACTGAAGCTTTCTTT. The full variable domain, in which reference TRBV13 and TRBJ1-1 provide the parts outside the CDR3, is AAGVIQSPRHLIKEKRETATLKCYPIPRHDTVYWYQQGPGQDPQFLISFYEKMQSDKGSIPDRFSAQQFSDYHSELNMSSLELGDSALYFCASSTRDRGNTEAFFGQGTRLTVV.

V and J are TRBV7-2 and TRBJ2-1; D is uncertain. Germline V gives CDR1 SGHTA, CDR2 FQGNSA. The V end was cut by 1 base, the J end by 7 bases, with 5 bases between. This CDR3 has 12 amino acids. Here the CDR3 reads CASSLDRNEQFF. The CDR3 nucleotides read TGTGCCAGCAGCTTAGACCGGAATGAGCAGTTCTTC.

This chain joins TRBV4-1 and TRBJ2-1; a possible D gene is TRBD2 (5 bases). This CDR3 is built from 15 residues. Germline loops: CDR1 MGHRA, CDR2 YSYEKL. V shed 2 bases and J shed 5 bases, with 13 bases lying between them. The CDR3 sequence is CASSQSSQTNNEQFF. DNA of the CDR3: TGCGCCAGCAGCCAATCTTCCCAGACTAACAATGAGCAGTTCTTC.

The chain uses TRBV9 and TRBJ2-3; 13 bases map to TRBD2. This CDR3 is 16 amino acids long. Germline V gene data show CDR1 as SGDLS and CDR2 as YYNGEE. V was clipped by 0 bases and J by 5 bases; unmatched bases: 3. This CDR3 reads CASSVEGLAGLDTQYF. CDR3 sequence (DNA): TGTGCCAGCAGCGTAGAGGGACTAGCGGGACTAGATACGCAGTATTTT.

The chain recombines TRBV10-3 with TRBJ2-5; maybe TRBD1 (5 bases). The germline V gene encodes CDR1 ENHRY and CDR2 SYGVKD. V lost 2 bases and J lost 8, with 6 bases in between. This CDR3 is built from 11 residues. The CDR3 protein is CAISEGATQYF. The CDR3 nucleotides are TGTGCCATCAGTGAGGGGGCAACCCAGTACTTC.

The genes are TRBV5-4 and TRBJ1-3; the D gene is possibly TRBD1 (5 bases). CDR1 SGHNT and CDR2 YYREEE come from the germline V gene (reference sequence). V lost 4 bases and J lost 4, with 12 bases in between. There are 14 residues in the CDR3. For the CDR3, the DNA is TGTGCCAGCAGCCCATCGGGGGAGGGAAACACCATATATTTT. Translating it yields CASSPSGEGNTIYF. The whole variable domain, remainder taken from reference TRBV5-4 and TRBJ1-3, is ETGVTQSPTHLIKTRGQQVTLRCSSQSGHNTVSWYQQALGQGPQFIFQYYREEENGRGNFPPRFSGLQFPNYSSELNVNALELDDSALYLCASSPSGEGNTIYFGEGSWLTVV.

The chain combines TRBV5-1 with TRBJ2-2; 9 bases align to TRBD2. The CDR3 has 14 residues. From germline, CDR1 is SGHRS and CDR2 YFSETQ. V shed 1 base and J 5 bases; nucleotides not matched to a gene: 0. In DNA, the CDR3 is TGCGCCAGCAGCTTGACTAGCGGGACCGGGGAGCTGTTTTTT. Amino acid sequence: CASSLTSGTGELFF.

This clone was observed a few times. The chain recombines TRBV29-1 with TRBJ2-1, with 7 bases matching TRBD2. Losses at the gene ends were 3 bases for V and 10 bases for J; bases not matched to a gene: 12. Germline V CDR1 and CDR2: SQVTM, ANQGSEA. This CDR3 is 14 amino acids long. CDR3 sequence: CSVDAGVPPLEQFF. CDR3 sequence (DNA): TGCAGCGTTGATGCGGGAGTCCCGCCACTCGAGCAGTTCTTC.